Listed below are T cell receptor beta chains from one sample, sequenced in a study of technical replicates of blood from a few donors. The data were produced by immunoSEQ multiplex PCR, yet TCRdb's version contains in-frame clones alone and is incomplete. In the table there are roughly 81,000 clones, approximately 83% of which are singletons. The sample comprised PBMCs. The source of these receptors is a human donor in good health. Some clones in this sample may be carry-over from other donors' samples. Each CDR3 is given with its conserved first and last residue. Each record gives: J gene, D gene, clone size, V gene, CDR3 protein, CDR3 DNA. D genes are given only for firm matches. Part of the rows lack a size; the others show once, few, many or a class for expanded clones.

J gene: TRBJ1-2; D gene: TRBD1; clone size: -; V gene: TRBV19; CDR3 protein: CASSIGQGNGYTF; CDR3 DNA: TGTGCCAGTAGTATCGGACAGGGGAATGGCTACACCTTC
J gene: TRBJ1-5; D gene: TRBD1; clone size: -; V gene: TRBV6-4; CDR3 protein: CASSTPGGCSNQPQHF; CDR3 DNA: TGTGCCAGCAGTACCCCAGGGGGCTGTAGCAATCAGCCCCAGCATTTT
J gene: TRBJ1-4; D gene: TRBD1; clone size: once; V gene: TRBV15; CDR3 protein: CATSRDQGGNEKLFF; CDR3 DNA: TGTGCCACCAGCAGAGACCAGGGGGGTAATGAAAAACTGTTTTTT
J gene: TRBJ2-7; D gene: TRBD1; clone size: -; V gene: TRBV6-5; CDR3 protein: CASSHRDRGGEQYF; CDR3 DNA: TGTGCCAGCAGCCATCGGGACAGGGGTGGCGAGCAGTACTTC
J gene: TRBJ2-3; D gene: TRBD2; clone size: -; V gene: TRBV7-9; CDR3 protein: CASSLGTSGTDTQYF; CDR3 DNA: TGTGCCAGCAGCTTAGGGACTAGCGGAACAGATACGCAGTATTTT
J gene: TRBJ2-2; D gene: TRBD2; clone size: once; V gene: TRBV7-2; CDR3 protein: CASKRTSGNIGELFF; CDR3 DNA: TGTGCCAGCAAGAGGACTAGCGGGAATATCGGGGAGCTGTTTTTT
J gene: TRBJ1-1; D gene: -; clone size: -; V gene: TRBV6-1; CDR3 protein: CASSEGRGAEAFF; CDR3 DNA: TGTGCCAGCAGTGAAGGGAGGGGAGCTGAAGCTTTCTTT
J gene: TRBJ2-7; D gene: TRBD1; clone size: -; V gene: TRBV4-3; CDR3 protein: CASSQGYPGGSPYEQYF; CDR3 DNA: TGCGCCAGCAGCCAAGGGTATCCAGGGGGCTCCCCCTACGAGCAGTACTTC
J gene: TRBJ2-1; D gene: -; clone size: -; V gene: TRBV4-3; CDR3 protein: CASSRGMGEQFF; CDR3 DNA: TGCGCCAGCAGCCGCGGTATGGGTGAGCAGTTCTTC
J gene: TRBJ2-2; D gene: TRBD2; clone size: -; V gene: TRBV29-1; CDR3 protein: CSAKAGGRSNTGELFF; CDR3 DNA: TGCAGCGCTAAAGCGGGCGGGAGGTCGAACACCGGGGAGCTGTTTTTT
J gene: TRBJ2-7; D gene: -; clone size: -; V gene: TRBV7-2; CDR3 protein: CASSLVSQGLEQYF; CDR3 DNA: TGTGCCAGCAGCTTAGTGAGCCAGGGGCTCGAGCAGTACTTC
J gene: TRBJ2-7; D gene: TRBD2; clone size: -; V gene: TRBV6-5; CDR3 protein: CAGGSYEQYF; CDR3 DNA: TGTGCCGGCGGGAGCTACGAGCAGTACTTC
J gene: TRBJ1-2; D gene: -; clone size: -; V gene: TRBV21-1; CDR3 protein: CASSKVYRHCARGYTF; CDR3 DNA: TGTGCCAGCAGCAAAGTTTACCGACACTGCGCACGGGGCTACACCTTC
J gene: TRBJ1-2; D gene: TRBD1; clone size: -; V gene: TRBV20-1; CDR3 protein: CSALQGNGYTF; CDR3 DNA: TGCAGTGCTCTACAGGGGAATGGCTACACCTTC
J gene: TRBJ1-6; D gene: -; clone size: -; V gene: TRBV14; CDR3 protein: CASSHAGSNSPLHF; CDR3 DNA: TGTGCCAGCAGCCACGCAGGGTCTAATTCACCCCTCCACTTT
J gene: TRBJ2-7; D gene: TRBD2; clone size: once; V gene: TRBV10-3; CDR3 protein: CATDGGGYEQYF; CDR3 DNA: TGTGCCACGGACGGCGGGGGCTACGAGCAGTACTTC
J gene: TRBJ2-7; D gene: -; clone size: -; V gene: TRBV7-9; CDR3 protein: CASSLSASEQYF; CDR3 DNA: TGTGCCAGCAGCTTAAGTGCGAGCGAGCAGTACTTC
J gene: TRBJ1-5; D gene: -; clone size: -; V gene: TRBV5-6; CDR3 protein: CASSTQGYQPQHF; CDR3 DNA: TGTGCCAGCAGCACACAGGGATACCAGCCCCAGCATTTT
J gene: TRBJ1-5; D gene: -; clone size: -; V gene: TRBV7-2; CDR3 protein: CASSLGLNQPQHF; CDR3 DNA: TGTGCCAGCAGCTTAGGACTCAATCAGCCCCAGCATTTT
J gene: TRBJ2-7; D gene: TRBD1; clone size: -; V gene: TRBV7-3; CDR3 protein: CASSRTPTGTVYEQYF; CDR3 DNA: TGTGCCAGCAGCCGAACCCCTACCGGGACAGTCTACGAGCAGTACTTC
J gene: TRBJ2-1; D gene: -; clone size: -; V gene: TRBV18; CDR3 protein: CASSPYPGDNEQFF; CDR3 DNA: TGTGCCAGCTCACCTTACCCGGGGGACAATGAGCAGTTCTTC
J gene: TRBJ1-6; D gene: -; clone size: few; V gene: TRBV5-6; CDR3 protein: CASTWGGTSYNSPLHF; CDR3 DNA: TGTGCCAGCACCTGGGGAGGGACCTCCTATAATTCACCCCTCCACTTT
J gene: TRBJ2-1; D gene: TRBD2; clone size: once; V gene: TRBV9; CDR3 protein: CASSTSLGTSGSVEQFF; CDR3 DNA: TGTGCCAGCAGCACCTCACTCGGGACTAGCGGGAGCGTTGAGCAGTTCTTC
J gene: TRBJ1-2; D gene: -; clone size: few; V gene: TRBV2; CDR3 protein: CASSGGSESYGYTF; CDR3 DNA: TGTGCCAGCAGCGGCGGCAGTGAATCCTATGGCTACACCTTC
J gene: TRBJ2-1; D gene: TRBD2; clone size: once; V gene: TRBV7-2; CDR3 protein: CASSLVRETRNEQFF; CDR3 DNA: TGTGCCAGCAGCTTAGTGCGGGAGACTAGGAATGAGCAGTTCTTC
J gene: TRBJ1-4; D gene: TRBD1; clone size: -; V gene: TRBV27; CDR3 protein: CASRTGGTNEKLFF; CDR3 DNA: TGTGCCAGCAGGACAGGGGGAACTAATGAAAAACTGTTTTTT
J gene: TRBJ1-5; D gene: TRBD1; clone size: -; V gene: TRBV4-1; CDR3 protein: CASSRGTGLNQPQHF; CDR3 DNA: TGCGCCAGCAGCCGAGGGACAGGGTTAAATCAGCCCCAGCATTTT
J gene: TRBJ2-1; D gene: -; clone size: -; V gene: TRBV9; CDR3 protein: CASSVFSSYNEQFF; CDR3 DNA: TGTGCCAGCAGCGTCTTTAGCTCCTACAATGAGCAGTTCTTC
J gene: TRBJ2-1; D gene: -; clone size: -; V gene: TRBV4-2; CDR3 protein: CASSPQGAASSYNEQFF; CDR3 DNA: TGTGCCAGCAGCCCCCAGGGTGCGGCAAGCTCCTACAATGAGCAGTTCTTC
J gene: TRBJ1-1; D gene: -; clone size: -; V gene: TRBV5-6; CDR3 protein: CASSLGLWPWNTEAFF; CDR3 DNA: TGTGCCAGCAGCTTGGGTCTGTGGCCCTGGAACACTGAAGCTTTCTTT
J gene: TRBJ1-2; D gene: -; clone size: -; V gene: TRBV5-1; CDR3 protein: CASSLARDYGYTF; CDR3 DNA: TGCGCCAGCAGCTTGGCACGGGACTATGGCTACACCTTC
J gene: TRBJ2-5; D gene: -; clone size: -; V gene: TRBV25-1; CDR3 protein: CASSESRFQIRETQYF; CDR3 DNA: TGTGCCAGCAGTGAATCGAGGTTTCAGATAAGGGAGACCCAGTACTTC